This T cell receptor beta chain was identified in a study of T cell repertoires in cytomegalovirus infection. This CDR3 has 15 residues. Germline V gives CDR1 MNHEY, CDR2 SMNVEV (reference sequence). Trimming at V came to 3 bases and at J to 6 bases, leaving 6 bases not matched to a gene. TCRdb re-called the reads with MiXCR, one entry per CDR3 protein. The sample consists of 300,000 to 400,000 distinct CDR3 sequences, around 29% of them appearing once. To note about this clonotype: Its antigen is unknown.

The clonotype was recovered from a human donor in good health (CMV status not recorded). Some clones in this sample may be carry-over from other donors' samples. The specimen was cultured PBMCs, collected from culture after CMV antigen stimulation. The chain uses TRBV27 and TRBJ2-1; 9 bases agree with TRBD2. CDR3 nucleotide sequence: TGTGCCAGCAGTTTGCCCTGGACTAGCGTCAATGAGCAGTTCTTC. Translated: CASSLPWTSVNEQFF.